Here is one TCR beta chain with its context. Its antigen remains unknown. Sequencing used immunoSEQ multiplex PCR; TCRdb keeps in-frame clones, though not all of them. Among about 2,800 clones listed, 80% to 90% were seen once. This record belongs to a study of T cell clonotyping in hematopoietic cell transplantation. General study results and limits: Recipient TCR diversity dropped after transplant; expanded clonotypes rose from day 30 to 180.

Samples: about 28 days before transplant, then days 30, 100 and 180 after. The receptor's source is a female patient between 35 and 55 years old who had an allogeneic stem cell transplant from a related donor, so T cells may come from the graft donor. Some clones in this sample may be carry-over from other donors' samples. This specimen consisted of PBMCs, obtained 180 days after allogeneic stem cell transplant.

The CDR3 DNA reads TGTGCCAGCAGTTTAAGAACAGGGGTGGCAGATACGCAGTATTTT. Encoded protein: CASSLRTGVADTQYF. The chain combines TRBV27 with TRBJ2-3; 7 nucleotides line up with TRBD1. From germline, CDR1 is MNHEY and CDR2 SMNVEV (reference sequence). V lost 2 bases to trimming and J lost 4 bases; unmatched junction nucleotides: 6. The CDR3 totals 15 residues.